This T cell receptor (beta chain) emerged from a study of cytomegalovirus exposure and HLA in healthy donors. Across the whole study: The 120 or so validation repertoires were reported in a later analysis to have been generated on the same platform as the approximately 600 first-cohort repertoires.

With respect to this clone: Its antigen is undetermined.

From the roughly 110-subject validation cohort, which was separate from the roughly 690-subject first cohort, the donors were drawn. Study-level findings and limits: Altogether, some 160 TCR beta chains were recorded as cytomegalovirus-associated.

The data were produced by immunoSEQ multiplex PCR, yet TCRdb's version contains in-frame clones alone and is incomplete. Of just over 65,000 clones listed, approximately 97% are singletons. Germline values: CDR1 SQVTM, CDR2 ANQGSEA. V lost 3 bases to trimming and J lost 1 base; unmatched junction nucleotides: 15. CDR3 length equals 18 residues. This chain links TRBV29-1 with TRBJ2-7; 10 bases fit TRBD1. The sample comprised PBMCs. This receptor was taken from a woman younger than 30 in good health and CMV-seropositive. In nucleotides, the CDR3 is TGCAGCGTTGACCTAGTGATTCCGGGACAGGGGCCTTCCTACGAGCAGTACTTC. It translates to CSVDLVIPGQGPSYEQYF.